Below, 20 T cell receptor beta chains from the same sample are listed, as sequenced in a study of CD8 T cells in Susac syndrome. Random hexamers primed reverse transcription of about 0.45 to 1 ug RNA. Each CDR3 protein gets one entry after TCRdb re-called the immunoSEQ multiplex PCR reads with MiXCR. The top ten clones hold 0.14% to 0.15% of a sample with some 150,000 distinct CDR3 sequences, nearly 97% of them seen once. Sequenced: CD8+ T cells from PBMCs. The receptor set was obtained from a human donor with multiple sclerosis.

This rearrangement joins TRBV12-3 or TRBV12-4 to TRBJ2-5, with 8 bases matching TRBD2. V shed 3 bases, J shed 3 bases, and the junction held 6 bases outside the gene matches. The CDR3 covers 15 residues. CDR3 bases: TGTGCCAGCAGTTTGCGGCTAGCGGGCAAAGAGACCCAGTACTTC. Its translation: CASSLRLAGKETQYF.

The gene calls are TRBV6-5 and TRBJ2-3; 10 bases map to TRBD2. This CDR3 is built from 17 residues. Germline V gene data show CDR1 as MNHEY and CDR2 as SVGAGI. Trimming took 2 bases from V and 1 from J; bases not matched to a gene: 6. The CDR3 sequence is CASSYTFTSGGTDTQYF. For the CDR3, the DNA is TGTGCCAGCAGTTACACCTTTACTAGCGGGGGCACAGATACGCAGTATTTT.

This rearrangement joins TRBV12-5 to TRBJ1-2; D ambiguous. The ends were cut back, 0 bases at V and 8 bases at J, with 19 bases in the middle. Germline-derived CDR1 and CDR2 are LGHNT and FRNRAP. The CDR3 has 16 residues. DNA for the CDR3: TGTGCTAGTGGTTTGGTACTCCCCCCGGAAAAGGAGGGCTACACCTTC. Its translation is CASGLVLPPEKEGYTF.

The CDR3 loop is CASRGLTQGSSTDTQYF. In DNA, the CDR3 is TGTGCCAGCAGGGGACTTACTCAGGGGAGTAGCACAGATACGCAGTATTTT. V and J are TRBV12-3 or TRBV12-4 and TRBJ2-3; either TRBD1 or TRBD2 may supply D (6 bases each). The V end was cut by 6 bases, the J end by 0 bases, with 19 bases between. The CDR3 covers 17 residues.

The gene calls are TRBV5-1 and TRBJ2-1, with D perhaps TRBD2 (6 bases). Germline CDR1 and CDR2: SGHRS and YFSETQ. Trimming took off 1 base at V and 7 bases at J, with 9 bases between the two ends. CDR3 size: 13 residues. The CDR3 here is CASSLRGRNEQFF. The CDR3 coding sequence is TGCGCCAGCAGCTTGCGGGGGAGGAATGAGCAGTTCTTC.

The chain has TRBV15 and TRBJ2-7; D gene unclear. The ends were cut back, 0 bases at V and 1 base at J, with 4 bases in the middle. The CDR3 runs to 13 residues. Per germline, CDR1 LNHNV and CDR2 YYDKDF (reference sequence). CDR3 coding DNA: TGTGCCACCAGCAGAGATGGGTCCTACGAGCAGTACTTC. Translated: CATSRDGSYEQYF. Filled out from reference TRBV15 and TRBJ2-7, the complete variable domain reads DAMVIQNPRYQVTQFGKPVTLSCSQTLNHNVMYWYQQKSSQAPKLLFHYYDKDFNNEADTPDNFQSRRPNTSFCFLDIRSPGLGDTAMYLCATSRDGSYEQYFGPGTRLTVT.

The V call is TRBV27, the J call TRBJ2-3; D not resolved. This CDR3 spans 13 amino acids. V was cut by 6 bases and J by 5 bases, with 12 bases left in between. Germline assignment: CDR1 MNHEY and CDR2 SMNVEV (reference sequence). CDR3 region: CASRPVLGDTQYF. CDR3 nucleotide sequence: TGTGCCAGCAGACCAGTACTCGGAGATACGCAGTATTTT.

The rearrangement links TRBV7-9 to TRBJ1-1; D remains unclear. CDR1 is SEHNR and CDR2 is FQNEAQ in the germline V gene (reference sequence). V gave up 0 bases and J gave up 6 bases, with 5 bases separating them. This CDR3 has 12 amino acids. The CDR3 loop is CASSLADPEAFF. In nucleotides, the CDR3 is TGTGCCAGCAGCTTAGCTGACCCTGAAGCTTTCTTT.

This chain uses TRBV15 with TRBJ1-1; D remains unclear. V was pared by 0 bases and J by 3 bases, with 11 bases between. Germline V CDR1 and CDR2: LNHNV, YYDKDF (reference sequence). The length of the CDR3 is 15 residues. The CDR3 protein is CATSRDRVPDTEAFF. Here the CDR3 DNA reads TGTGCCACCAGCAGAGATAGGGTCCCGGACACTGAAGCTTTCTTT.

This clonotype has just one count. At one of its ends the junction is not consistent with the germline gene, which may arise from a read error. V is TRBV7-2 and J is TRBJ1-1; TRBD1 is a possible D gene (5 bases). In germline, CDR1 is SGHTA, CDR2 FQGNSA. CDR3 length: 16 amino acids. The CDR3 sequence: CASSLARVREWTEAFF. The CDR3 DNA is TGTGCCAGCAGCCTAGCCAGGGTGAGGGAGTGGACTGAAGCTTTCTTT.

The chain couples TRBV30 to TRBJ2-6, with D possibly TRBD1 on 7 matching bases. The CDR3 sequence is 16 residues long. Germline V gives CDR1 GTSNPN, CDR2 SVGIG (reference sequence). Trimming removed 2 bases from V and 3 bases from J, with 14 bases in between. Here the CDR3 reads CAWSPPGGHGANVLTF. Here the CDR3 DNA reads TGTGCCTGGAGTCCCCCAGGGGGGCATGGGGCCAACGTCCTGACTTTC.

The chain has TRBV7-8 and TRBJ2-2; D is possibly TRBD2 (5 bases). The CDR3 has 16 residues. In germline, CDR1 is SGHVS, CDR2 FQNEAQ. Deletions cut 5 bases from V and 3 bases from J, with 16 bases between. The chain's CDR3 is CASSPKSGVDTGELFF. The CDR3 nucleotides are TGTGCCAGCAGCCCGAAGAGCGGAGTCGACACCGGGGAGCTGTTTTTT. The full variable domain, in which reference TRBV7-8 and TRBJ2-2 provide the parts outside the CDR3, is GAGVSQSPRYKVAKRGQDVALRCDPISGHVSLFWYQQALGQGPEFLTYFQNEAQLDKSGLPSDRFFAERPEGSVSTLKIQRTQQEDSAVYLCASSPKSGVDTGELFFGEGSRLTVL.

The genes are TRBV6-5 and TRBJ2-7, with D maybe TRBD2 (6 bases). This CDR3 comprises 15 residues. Germline CDR1 and CDR2: MNHEY and SVGAGI. V shed 5 bases and J shed 1 base, with 15 bases lying between them. As DNA, the CDR3 is TGTGCCAGCAGTAGCCGGGGGAAGAGATCCTACGAGCAGTACGTC. Residues: CASSSRGKRSYEQYV.

In this sample, this clonotype turned up once. The chain carries TRBV6-6 and TRBJ1-1, with D possibly being TRBD1 (5 bases). Germline V CDR1 and CDR2: MNHNY, SVGAGI (reference sequence). The germline V and J ends were trimmed by 4 bases and 3 bases, with 15 bases remaining between them. The CDR3 is 15 amino acids. The chain's CDR3 is CASSWQGGEDTEAFF. The DNA of the CDR3 is TGTGCCAGCAGTTGGCAGGGCGGGGAGGACACTGAAGCTTTCTTT.

This chain links TRBV15 with TRBJ2-4; 11 bases are a match to TRBD1. The CDR3 covers 16 residues. CDR1 and CDR2 from the germline V gene are LNHNV and YYDKDF (reference sequence). V dropped 3 bases and J dropped 14; count of bases not matched to a gene: 15. CDR3 sequence: CATSRLSGQGAGKEYF. CDR3 sequence (DNA): TGTGCCACCAGCAGGTTATCCGGACAGGGGGCGGGTAAGGAGTACTTC.

The CDR3 bases are TGTGCCTGGAGTGTCAGAGTGGCGAGCAATCAGCCCCAGCATTTT. As protein: CAWSVRVASNQPQHF. V usage is TRBV30 and J usage is TRBJ1-5; D ambiguous. CDR1 is GTSNPN, CDR2 SVGIG, per germline (reference sequence). With 0 bases removed from V and 1 base from J, the gap between germline ends came to 10 bases. The CDR3 runs to 15 residues.

The chain carries TRBV7-9 and TRBJ2-3; maybe TRBD2 (6 bases). Trimming removed 3 bases at V and 4 bases at J, with 11 bases between. CDR3 size: 14 residues. CDR1 and CDR2 (germline): SEHNR, FQNEAQ (reference sequence). The CDR3 nucleotides are TGTGCCAGCAGCTTGGAGACTAGATCAGATACGCAGTATTTT. Its protein product is CASSLETRSDTQYF. Using reference TRBV7-9 and TRBJ2-3 for the parts outside the CDR3, the full variable domain is DTGVSQNPRHKITKRGQNVTFRCDPISEHNRLYWYRQTLGQGPEFLTYFQNEAQLEKSRLLSDRFSAERPKGSFSTLEIQRTEQGDSAMYLCASSLETRSDTQYFGPGTRLTVL.

This clonotype occurred a few times. The chain uses TRBV4-2 and TRBJ2-1; D is unresolved. V was trimmed by 6 bases and J by 8 bases, leaving 11 bases between them. Germline lookup yields CDR1 LGHNA and CDR2 YNFKEQ. This CDR3 has 12 residues. The CDR3, as DNA: TGTGCCAGCAGTGGGGTCTCTGATGAGCAGTTCTTC. It is translated as CASSGVSDEQFF.

The chain employs TRBV5-1 and TRBJ1-2; D is possibly TRBD1 (6 bases). The V gene's germline CDR1 is SGHRS and CDR2 YFSETQ. The CDR3 extends over 15 amino acids. Trimming left V 0 bases short and J 3 bases short, with 12 bases between. DNA of the CDR3: TGCGCCAGCAGCTTGGCCTCAGGGGAAGACTATGGCTACACCTTC. The encoded protein is CASSLASGEDYGYTF.

The gene calls are TRBV29-1 and TRBJ2-1, with 9 bases lining up with TRBD1. CDR3 size: 15 residues. Unmatched junction bases numbered 4, after V lost 3 bases and J lost 1 base. CDR1 is SQVTM, CDR2 ANQGSEA, per germline. The CDR3 sequence: CSVEGQGRSYNEQFF. CDR3 in DNA: TGCAGCGTTGAGGGACAGGGCCGATCCTACAATGAGCAGTTCTTC.